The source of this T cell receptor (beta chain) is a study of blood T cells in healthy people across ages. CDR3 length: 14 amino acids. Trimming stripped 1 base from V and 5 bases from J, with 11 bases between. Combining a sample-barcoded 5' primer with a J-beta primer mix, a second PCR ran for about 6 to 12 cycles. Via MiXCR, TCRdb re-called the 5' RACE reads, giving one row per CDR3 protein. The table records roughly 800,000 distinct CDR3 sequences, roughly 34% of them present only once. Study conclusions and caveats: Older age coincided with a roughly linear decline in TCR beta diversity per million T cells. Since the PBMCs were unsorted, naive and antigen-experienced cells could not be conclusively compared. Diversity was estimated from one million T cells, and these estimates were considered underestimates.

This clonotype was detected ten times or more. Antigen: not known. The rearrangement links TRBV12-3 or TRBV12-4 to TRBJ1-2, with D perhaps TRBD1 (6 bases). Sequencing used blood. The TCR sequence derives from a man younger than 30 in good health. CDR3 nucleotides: TGTGCCAGCAGTTTAGTTCAGGGGAATTATGGCTACACCTTC. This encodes CASSLVQGNYGYTF.